The 14 T cell receptor beta chains below come from one sample, sequenced in a study of blood T cell repertoires in COVID-19. Profiled with immunoSEQ multiplex PCR; TCRdb holds only in-frame clones, not every one. Of over 75,000 clones listed, 89% were seen once; the top ten hold about 5%. The sequenced material came from peripheral blood. These receptors were obtained from a woman older than 75 with active COVID-19.

The chain is built from TRBV21-1 and TRBJ1-1; TRBD1 is the table's D call, not checked against the DNA. TRBV21-1 is a documented pseudogene. The CDR3 runs to 14 residues. The DNA for the CDR3 is TGTGCCAGCAGCAAAGCGGGCCATGGGACTGAAGCTTTCTTT. It translates to CASSKAGHGTEAFF.

The chain joins TRBV5-1 to TRBJ2-1; TRBD2 agrees at 7 bases. The V gene end was trimmed by 0 bases and the J gene end by 7 bases; junction bases not matched to a gene: 10. The CDR3 sequence is 16 residues long. CDR1 and CDR2 from the germline V gene are SGHRS and YFSETQ. CDR3 DNA: TGCGCCAGCAGCTTGGGACTAGCTTCCTTGGGGAATGAGCAGTTCTTC. Its protein is CASSLGLASLGNEQFF. Filled out from reference TRBV5-1 and TRBJ2-1, the complete variable domain reads KAGVTQTPRYLIKTRGQQVTLSCSPISGHRSVSWYQQTPGQGLQFLFEYFSETQRNKGNFPGRFSGRQFSNSRSEMNVSTLELGDSALYLCASSLGLASLGNEQFFGPGTRLTVL.

V gene TRBV6-5 combines with J gene TRBJ2-2; 10 bases agree with TRBD2. The V segment lost 7 bases and the J segment 6 bases; nucleotides outside the gene matches: 8. Germline CDR1 MNHEY, CDR2 SVGAGI. This CDR3 has 15 residues. CDR3: CASKAGGLRPGELFF. CDR3 DNA: TGTGCCAGCAAAGCGGGAGGGCTTCGCCCCGGGGAGCTGTTTTTT.

The chain combines TRBV7-9 with TRBJ2-1; D is unresolved. The length of the CDR3 is 12 residues. Germline CDR1 and CDR2: SEHNR and FQNEAQ (reference sequence). V shed 3 bases and J shed 3 bases, with 3 bases lying between them. This CDR3 is CASSFNYNEQFF. The CDR3 DNA sequence: TGTGCCAGCAGCTTTAACTACAATGAGCAGTTCTTC. The full variable domain, its missing parts supplied by reference TRBV7-9 and TRBJ2-1, is DTGVSQNPRHKITKRGQNVTFRCDPISEHNRLYWYRQTLGQGPEFLTYFQNEAQLEKSRLLSDRFSAERPKGSFSTLEIQRTEQGDSAMYLCASSFNYNEQFFGPGTRLTVL.

This chain joins TRBV6-5 and TRBJ2-5, with 9 positions matching TRBD1. This CDR3 contains 14 residues. The trim removed 7 bases at V and 2 bases at J, leaving 5 bases unmatched. Per germline, CDR1 MNHEY and CDR2 SVGAGI. The CDR3 sequence: CASTGTGWQETQYF. As DNA, the CDR3 is TGTGCCAGCACCGGGACAGGGTGGCAAGAGACCCAGTACTTC.

The chain has TRBV6-5 and TRBJ1-1, with D perhaps TRBD1 (5 bases). Germline assignment: CDR1 MNHEY and CDR2 SVGAGI. The CDR3 has 10 residues. CDR3 in amino acids: CAVRDLEAFF. The CDR3 bases are TGTGCAGTGCGGGACCTTGAAGCTTTCTTT.

This rearrangement joins TRBV21-1 to TRBJ2-1; the table gives TRBD2 as D, unverified against the DNA. TRBV21-1 is designated a pseudogene. This CDR3 contains 15 residues. The CDR3 loop is CASSKEVTSVNEQFF. CDR3 in DNA: TGTGCCAGCAGCAAAGAGGTGACTAGCGTCAATGAGCAGTTCTTC.

The chain uses TRBV28 and TRBJ1-4, with D tentatively TRBD1 (5 bases). This CDR3 contains 14 residues. V gave up 6 bases and J gave up 6 bases, with 14 bases separating them. The germline V gene has CDR1 MDHEN and CDR2 SYDVKM. The DNA for the CDR3 is TGTGCCAGCAGGTCAGGGAAAGGGGATGAAAAACTGTTTTTT. This translates into CASRSGKGDEKLFF.

CDR3 sequence reads: CASSQAYRDMPLEQFF. DNA of the CDR3: TGTGCCAGCAGCCAAGCTTACCGGGACATGCCTCTGGAGCAGTTCTTC. V usage is TRBV3-1 (or the pseudogene TRBV3-2) and J usage is TRBJ2-1; D may be TRBD1 (6 bases). CDR3 length: 16 amino acids. V lost 1 base, J lost 10 bases, and 20 bases lay in between. CDR1 and CDR2 from the germline V gene are LGHDT and YNNKEL (reference sequence).

The chain employs TRBV5-1 and TRBJ2-1; 7 positions agree with TRBD2. The ends lost 3 bases at V and 0 bases at J; junction bases unmatched: 6. The CDR3 loop spans 16 amino acids. CDR1 is SGHRS, CDR2 YFSETQ, per germline. This CDR3 is CASSWRAGDSYNEQFF. The CDR3 region has the DNA TGCGCCAGCAGCTGGAGGGCGGGAGACTCCTACAATGAGCAGTTCTTC.

The chain joins TRBV5-1 to TRBJ2-5; D possibly corresponds to TRBD1 (6 bases). The CDR3 is 13 amino acids. Trimming cost V 5 bases and J 1 base, with 9 bases left between them. Germline CDR1 and CDR2: SGHRS and YFSETQ. The CDR3 DNA sequence: TGCGCCAGCAGGGTAGGGGGCCAAGAGACCCAGTACTTC. This codes for CASRVGGQETQYF.

This sequence joins TRBV28 and TRBJ1-3; 7 bases are shared with TRBD1. With 5 bases clipped from V and 2 bases from J, the junction kept 6 bases outside the gene matches. The germline V gene encodes CDR1 MDHEN and CDR2 SYDVKM. CDR3 length equals 15 residues. The CDR3 DNA reads as TGTGCCAGCAGTATAACAGGGGTGGCTGGAAACACCATATATTTT. Translating it yields CASSITGVAGNTIYF.

The rearrangement uses TRBV7-3 and TRBJ2-1; the match to TRBD2 covers 7 bases. CDR1 SGHTA and CDR2 FQGTGA come from the germline V gene. V dropped 5 bases and J dropped 10; count of bases not matched to a gene: 5. The CDR3 is 12 residues long. The CDR3 nucleotides read TGTGCCAGCAGCGTTGGGACTACCGAGCAGTTCTTC. It specifies CASSVGTTEQFF. Drawing the rest from reference TRBV7-3 and TRBJ2-1, the complete variable domain is GAGVSQTPSNKVTEKGKYVELRCDPISGHTALYWYRQSLGQGPEFLIYFQGTGAADDSGLPNDRFFAVRPEGSVSTLKIQRTERGDSAVYLCASSVGTTEQFFGPGTRLTVL.

The chain uses TRBV5-6 and TRBJ2-7; 13 bases are a match to TRBD2. The CDR3 covers 15 residues. Per germline, CDR1 SGHDT and CDR2 YYEEEE. Trimming at V came to 5 bases and at J to 7 bases, leaving 9 bases not matched to a gene. Here the CDR3 DNA reads TGTGCCAGCAGGATACTAGCGGGAGGGCCTCGGGAGCAGTACTTC. It translates to CASRILAGGPREQYF. The full variable domain, its missing parts supplied by reference TRBV5-6 and TRBJ2-7, is DAGVTQSPTHLIKTRGQQVTLRCSPKSGHDTVSWYQQALGQGPQFIFQYYEEEERQRGNFPDRFSGHQFPNYSSELNVNALLLGDSALYLCASRILAGGPREQYFGPGTRLTVT.